This TCR beta chain was profiled in a study of T cells in Graves' hyperthyroidism and ophthalmopathy. Study-wide results and caveats: Appearing also in blood were most of the thyroid clonotypes expanded above 0.001.

RNA transcripts served as the template for amplifying TCR beta CDR3 regions. A first-round RT-PCR of the TCR CDR3 used the HTBI primer set. TCRdb reanalysed the multiplex PCR reads using MiXCR and keeps one entry per CDR3 protein. This table has about 380,000 distinct CDR3 sequences, 13% appearing once. This clonotype was observed many times. Antigen: not known. Germline V lookup: CDR1 LGHNT, CDR2 FRNRAP. J gave up 10 bases and V 5 bases, and 4 bases lay outside the gene matches. This CDR3 spans 11 amino acids. Input material: blood. The chain couples TRBV12-5 to TRBJ1-2; 7 bases agree with TRBD1. This TCR was recovered from a man younger than 45 with Graves' hyperthyroidism that later progressed to Graves' ophthalmopathy. CDR3 region: CASGLDRIYTF. The CDR3 nucleotides are TGTGCTAGTGGTCTGGACAGGATCTACACCTTC.